This paragraph reports one TCR beta chain. Its target is not known. This entry belongs to a study of PD-L1 blockade in urothelial cancer. Across the study: Blood gave a median 141,255 T cells.

The length of the CDR3 is 16 residues. The V end was cut by 2 bases, the J end by 2 bases, with 17 bases between. CDR1 and CDR2 (germline): GTSNPN, SVGIG (reference sequence). Measured with immunoSEQ multiplex PCR; TCRdb has only the in-frame clones, and not every one. Of about 100,000 clones in the sample, about 91% were seen once. Each patient presented with locally advanced or metastatic urothelial carcinoma. Study-wide results and limits: Tumor-associated blood clones were expanded more by durable-benefit patients at 3 weeks. Below-median pretreatment blood TCR clonality was a predictor of better survival.

The rearrangement uses TRBV30 and TRBJ2-3, with D perhaps TRBD2 (6 bases). Material: PBMCs, obtained around atezolizumab (anti-PD-L1) treatment. The origin of this receptor is a woman aged 80 or over with urothelial cancer. CDR3 sequence (DNA): TGTGCCTGGAGTATCGGGCTAGCGTTGACCACAGATACGCAGTATTTT. Residues: CAWSIGLALTTDTQYF.